The 9 T cell receptor beta chains reported below all come from one sample, sequenced in a study of blood T cell repertoires in COVID-19. Some clones are missing from TCRdb's copy, which holds only in-frame ones; the method was immunoSEQ multiplex PCR. The table shows roughly 670,000 clones, with more than 80% occurring only once. The sequenced material came from peripheral blood. These receptors were taken from a young woman with acute or convalescent COVID-19.

The CDR3 sequence is CASSSRAGVTETQYF. The CDR3 DNA is TGTGCCAGCAGCTCACGCGCGGGAGTGACGGAGACCCAGTACTTC. The chain combines TRBV7-2 with TRBJ2-5; TRBD2 agrees at 7 bases. The CDR3 runs 15 residues. Germline V gene lookup returns CDR1 SGHTA and CDR2 FQGNSA. V lost 4 bases, J lost 5 bases, and 10 bases stayed unmatched.

V and J are TRBV28 and TRBJ1-5; 7 bases fit TRBD1. From germline, CDR1 is MDHEN and CDR2 SYDVKM. After removal of 5 bases from V and 5 bases from J, the junction contained 6 bases not matched to a gene. The CDR3 has 14 residues. DNA for the CDR3: TGTGCCAGCAGTGTAGAACAGGGGTATCAGCCCCAGCATTTT. Its protein product is CASSVEQGYQPQHF.

The chain employs TRBV7-7 and TRBJ2-1; 10 bases line up with TRBD2. CDR1 is SSHAT, CDR2 FNYEAQ, per germline (reference sequence). V was clipped by 1 base and J by 10 bases; unmatched bases: 10. This CDR3 is built from 16 residues. CDR3 nucleotide sequence: TGTGCCAGCAGCTTAGAAGTGGGTAGCGGGGGGTACGAGCAGTTCTTC. It translates to CASSLEVGSGGYEQFF. The full variable domain, its missing parts supplied by reference TRBV7-7 and TRBJ2-1, is GAGVSQSPRYKVTKRGQDVTLRCDPISSHATLYWYQQALGQGPEFLTYFNYEAQPDKSGLPSDRFSAERPEGSISTLTIQRTEQRDSAMYRCASSLEVGSGGYEQFFGPGTRLTVL.

The V call is TRBV12-3 or TRBV12-4, the J call TRBJ2-5; D is unresolved. CDR3 length equals 13 residues. The V end was cut by 6 bases, the J end by 5 bases, with 13 bases between. The CDR3 sequence: CASRAPPQETQYF. In DNA, the CDR3 is TGTGCCAGCAGGGCCCCGCCGCAGGAGACCCAGTACTTC.

The CDR3 is CAWSGGVYVNTEAFF. CDR3 DNA sequence: TGTGCCTGGAGTGGGGGGGTGTACGTGAACACTGAAGCTTTCTTT. The chain couples TRBV30 to TRBJ1-1; D may be TRBD1 (5 bases). Trimming pared 1 base from V and 0 bases from J, leaving 12 bases between. CDR3 size: 15 residues. Germline V CDR1 and CDR2: GTSNPN, SVGIG (reference sequence). The full variable domain, its missing parts supplied by reference TRBV30 and TRBJ1-1, is SQTIHQWPATLVQPVGSPLSLECTVEGTSNPNLYWYRQAAGRGLQLLFYSVGIGQISSEVPQNLSASRPQDRQFILSSKKLLLSDSGFYLCAWSGGVYVNTEAFFGQGTRLTVV.

This sequence joins TRBV7-6 and TRBJ2-1; TRBD2 matches at 8 bases. CDR1 is SGHVS, CDR2 FNYEAQ, per germline. V lost 2 bases and J lost 3; bases outside the gene matches: 3. This CDR3 contains 15 residues. The CDR3 DNA reads TGTGCCAGCAGCTTAAGCGGGGGAATCTACAATGAGCAGTTCTTC. It codes for CASSLSGGIYNEQFF.

The chain couples TRBV25-1 to TRBJ2-3; a possible D gene is TRBD2 (6 bases). V was trimmed by 3 bases and J by 0 bases, leaving 7 bases between them. Germline V CDR1 and CDR2: MGHDK, SYGVNS. This CDR3 is 14 amino acids long. CDR3 nucleotide sequence: TGTGCCAGCAGTGAGGGGGGAAGCACAGATACGCAGTATTTT. Encoded protein: CASSEGGSTDTQYF.

The rearrangement links TRBV11-2 to TRBJ2-1; 7 nucleotides agree with TRBD1. After removal of 5 bases from V and 11 bases from J, the junction contained 3 bases not matched to a gene. Germline loops: CDR1 SGHAT, CDR2 FQNNGV. The CDR3 runs to 11 residues. The CDR3 region is CASSATGKQFF. The CDR3 DNA reads TGTGCCAGCAGCGCGACAGGGAAGCAGTTCTTC.

The rearrangement uses TRBV5-1 and TRBJ1-2, with D unresolved. CDR1 is SGHRS and CDR2 is YFSETQ in the germline V gene. There are 13 residues in the CDR3. V lost 4 bases and J 4 bases, leaving 11 bases between the germline ends. CDR3 DNA sequence: TGCGCCAGCAGCACCGACATCCCCTATGGCTACACCTTC. Its protein is CASSTDIPYGYTF.